A selection of T cell receptor beta chains follows, all from one sample in a study of T cells in Graves' hyperthyroidism and ophthalmopathy. TCRdb re-derived calls from the multiplex PCR reads in MiXCR, one entry per CDR3 protein. Seen here are hundreds of thousands of distinct CDR3 sequences, 38% observed once, and the top ten hold 8.9%. Sequencing input: blood. The receptors derive from a man aged 18 to 30 with Graves' hyperthyroidism. CDR3s include the opening cysteine and the closing phenylalanine or tryptophan. Each record gives: V gene, clone size, J gene, D gene, CDR3 length, CDR3 protein, CDR3 DNA. A D gene is named only where the DNA matches it firmly. Rows give clone size only sometimes, using once, few, many, or a class for an expanded clone.

v_call: TRBV2; clone_size: NA; j_call: TRBJ1-2; d_call: TRBD1; cdr3_length: 14; cdr3_aa: CATRPGQGNYGYTF; cdr3_nt: TGTGCCACCCGCCCGGGACAGGGGAACTATGGCTACACCTTC
v_call: TRBV29-1; clone_size: many; j_call: TRBJ2-3; d_call: NA; cdr3_length: 10; cdr3_aa: CTTWTDTQYF; cdr3_nt: TGCACCACCTGGACAGATACGCAGTATTTT
v_call: TRBV4-2; clone_size: NA; j_call: TRBJ1-2; d_call: NA; cdr3_length: 15; cdr3_aa: CASSLGRGPNYGYTF; cdr3_nt: TGTGCCAGCAGCTTGGGTAGGGGACCTAACTATGGCTACACCTTC
v_call: TRBV28; clone_size: NA; j_call: TRBJ2-7; d_call: NA; cdr3_length: 15; cdr3_aa: CASRPTEIHPRGQYF; cdr3_nt: TGTGCCAGCCGACCGACCGAGATCCATCCTCGGGGGCAGTACTTC
v_call: TRBV20-1; clone_size: NA; j_call: TRBJ2-7; d_call: NA; cdr3_length: 12; cdr3_aa: CSSIDGSYEQYF; cdr3_nt: TGCAGCTCGATCGACGGCTCCTACGAGCAGTACTTC
v_call: TRBV14; clone_size: many; j_call: TRBJ2-5; d_call: NA; cdr3_length: 14; cdr3_aa: CASSQGSLRETQYF; cdr3_nt: TGTGCCAGCAGCCAAGGGTCCCTGCGGGAGACCCAGTACTTC
v_call: TRBV20-1; clone_size: few; j_call: TRBJ2-5; d_call: NA; cdr3_length: 13; cdr3_aa: CSASDGPQETQYF; cdr3_nt: TGCAGTGCTAGTGATGGCCCCCAAGAGACCCAGTACTTC
v_call: TRBV4-1; clone_size: NA; j_call: TRBJ2-2; d_call: NA; cdr3_length: 13; cdr3_aa: CASSHAVFGELFF; cdr3_nt: TGCGCCAGCAGCCACGCGGTGTTCGGGGAGCTGTTTTTT
v_call: TRBV7-9; clone_size: once; j_call: TRBJ2-7; d_call: TRBD1; cdr3_length: 15; cdr3_aa: CASSLEGDRPYEQYF; cdr3_nt: TGTGCCAGCAGCCTCGAGGGGGACAGGCCCTACGAGCAGTACTTC
v_call: TRBV19; clone_size: few; j_call: TRBJ2-5; d_call: NA; cdr3_length: 13; cdr3_aa: CASSLDFEETQYF; cdr3_nt: TGTGCCAGTAGTTTGGATTTTGAAGAGACCCAGTACTTC
v_call: TRBV9; clone_size: once; j_call: TRBJ1-3; d_call: NA; cdr3_length: 14; cdr3_aa: CVSSRQEFGNTIYF; cdr3_nt: TGTGTCAGCAGCCGACAAGAATTTGGAAACACCATATATTTT
v_call: TRBV19; clone_size: many; j_call: TRBJ1-1; d_call: NA; cdr3_length: 14; cdr3_aa: CASSIDGVNTEAFF; cdr3_nt: TGTGCCAGTAGTATTGACGGGGTGAACACTGAAGCTTTCTTT
v_call: TRBV9; clone_size: few; j_call: TRBJ2-7; d_call: TRBD2; cdr3_length: 15; cdr3_aa: CASSVWGGSRDEQYF; cdr3_nt: TGTGCCAGCAGCGTATGGGGCGGGAGTCGCGACGAGCAGTACTTC
v_call: TRBV6-6; clone_size: few; j_call: TRBJ1-5; d_call: NA; cdr3_length: 16; cdr3_aa: CASSYGGGESNQPQHF; cdr3_nt: TGTGCCAGCAGTTACGGCGGGGGCGAGAGCAATCAGCCCCAGCATTTT
v_call: TRBV20-1; clone_size: NA; j_call: TRBJ1-2; d_call: NA; cdr3_length: 14; cdr3_aa: CSDDLGTGGRGYTF; cdr3_nt: TGCAGTGACGACCTCGGGACCGGTGGTCGTGGCTACACCTTC